The clone carrying this T cell receptor (beta chain) was observed a single time. The antigen is unknown. The sample comes from a study of T-cell memory formation after mild COVID-19. Constant-segment primers served in 5'RACE that generated TCR alpha and TCR beta cDNA libraries bearing sample barcodes and UMIs. One entry per CDR3 protein results from TCRdb running MiXCR on the 5' RACE reads. In the table there are 350,000 to 500,000 distinct CDR3 sequences, approximately 19% of which are singletons. Germline V gene lookup returns CDR1 SGHTA and CDR2 FQGNSA. The CDR3 is 15 residues long. Unmatched junction bases numbered 5, after V lost 3 bases and J lost 9 bases. Regarding the study as a whole: Memory from before infection featured some responding clones, which suggests cross-reactive memory joined. Clones that contracted clustered mainly in CM and EM if CD4+ and in EMRA if CD8+.

Sequenced: PBMCs or a T cell subset sorted from them (not recorded which). The source of this sequence is a man between 18 and 35 years old who had mild COVID-19 (a few samples of this study predate the infection). Cell type and time point are not known. The chain combines TRBV7-2 with TRBJ1-6, with 10 bases fitting TRBD1. CDR3 nucleotide sequence: TGTGCCAGCAGCTTTAGCGGGACAGGGGTTTCACCCCTCCACTTT. It yields the protein CASSFSGTGVSPLHF.